This entry lists 4 T cell receptor beta chains sequenced from one sample in a study of T-cell memory formation after mild COVID-19. TCRdb reprocessed the 5' RACE reads via MiXCR and lists one record per CDR3 protein. The sample lists 92,000 or so distinct CDR3 sequences, approximately 13% occurring once. The sequencing sample was made of PBMCs or a T cell subset sorted from them (not recorded which). Receptors originate from an adult woman who had mild COVID-19 (a few samples of this study predate the infection). Cell type and time point are not known.

This clonotype has more than one count but fewer than ten. The chain recombines TRBV7-8 with TRBJ2-7; 8 bases map to TRBD1. V gave up 6 bases and J gave up 2 bases; unmatched junction bases: 6. Per germline, CDR1 SGHVS and CDR2 FQNEAQ. This CDR3 spans 14 amino acids. The CDR3 DNA sequence: TGTGCCAGCAGTTCGACGGGACAGGCCTACGAGCAGTACTTC. It specifies CASSSTGQAYEQYF.

This clonotype was detected many times. This chain joins TRBV7-8 and TRBJ2-2; 10 bases match TRBD1. Trimming cost V 4 bases and J 5 bases; bases outside gene matches: 4. Germline-derived CDR1 and CDR2 are SGHVS and FQNEAQ. The CDR3 consists of 15 residues. The CDR3 region is CASSSGTGATGELFF. In nucleotides, the CDR3 is TGTGCCAGCAGCTCCGGGACAGGGGCTACCGGGGAGCTGTTTTTT. The whole variable domain, remainder taken from reference TRBV7-8 and TRBJ2-2, is GAGVSQSPRYKVAKRGQDVALRCDPISGHVSLFWYQQALGQGPEFLTYFQNEAQLDKSGLPSDRFFAERPEGSVSTLKIQRTQQEDSAVYLCASSSGTGATGELFFGEGSRLTVL.

The chain employs TRBV29-1 and TRBJ2-7, with 8 bases that match TRBD1. The CDR3 runs 13 residues. V lost 6 bases and J lost 1; bases outside the gene matches: 5. CDR1 SQVTM and CDR2 ANQGSEA come from the germline V gene. CDR3 in amino acids: CSVGQGRSYEQYF. The CDR3 DNA reads as TGCAGCGTCGGACAGGGAAGGTCCTACGAGCAGTACTTC.

The chain carries TRBV12-3 or TRBV12-4 and TRBJ2-1, with 7 bases that match TRBD1. J lost 3 bases, V lost 8 bases, and 7 bases had no gene match. CDR3 length: 14 residues. CDR3 region: CASRTGQGYNEQFF. The CDR3 coding sequence is TGTGCCAGCCGGACAGGTCAGGGCTACAATGAGCAGTTCTTC.